What follows are 13 T cell receptor beta chains derived from one specimen sequenced in a study of PD-1 blockade in classical Hodgkin lymphoma. Clones were sequenced by immunoSEQ multiplex PCR, and TCRdb holds only the in-frame ones, with some missing. The table lists over 11,000 clones, approximately 78% of them singletons. Following autologous stem cell transplantation, relapse occurred in every patient, and exposure to brentuximab vedotin varied. The sequences come from peripheral blood mononuclear cells (PBMCs), collected before the second cycle of nivolumab. Receptors originate from a human donor with classical Hodgkin lymphoma.

The rearrangement uses TRBV5-1 and TRBJ1-1, with 9 bases aligning to TRBD1. CDR3 size: 16 residues. V lost 4 bases to trimming and J lost 0 bases; unmatched junction nucleotides: 7. CDR1 SGHRS and CDR2 YFSETQ come from the germline V gene. Here the CDR3 reads CASSLGTGNMNTEAFF. In DNA form, the CDR3 reads TGCGCCAGCAGCCTCGGGACAGGGAATATGAACACTGAAGCTTTCTTT.

The rearrangement links TRBV27 to TRBJ1-5; D is uncertain. The ends were cut back, 5 bases at V and 0 bases at J, with 8 bases in the middle. In germline, CDR1 is MNHEY, CDR2 SMNVEV (reference sequence). This CDR3 is built from 14 residues. CDR3 DNA sequence: TGTGCCAGCAGTATCGCGTATAGCAATCAGCCCCAGCATTTT. Translation: CASSIAYSNQPQHF.

The rearrangement uses TRBV2 and TRBJ1-2, with a weak D call TRBD1 (5 bases). This CDR3 is 14 amino acids long. Between the trimmed V and J ends, which lost 2 bases and 2 bases, there was a span of 9 bases. CDR1 and CDR2 (germline): SNHLY, FYNNEI. CDR3 bases: TGTGCCAGCAGTGAAAATCCAGGGAACTATGGCTACACCTTC. It codes for CASSENPGNYGYTF.

The gene calls are TRBV6-5 and TRBJ1-2; D unclear. Per the germline V gene, CDR1 is MNHEY and CDR2 is SVGAGI. The CDR3 length is 13 residues. With 5 bases removed from V and 8 bases from J, the gap between germline ends came to 15 bases. CDR3 in amino acids: CASSPQWVEGYTF. The CDR3 DNA reads as TGTGCCAGCAGTCCCCAGTGGGTTGAAGGCTACACCTTC.

There are a few counts of this clone. The V and J genes are TRBV27 and TRBJ1-5; maybe TRBD1 (5 bases). Trimming pared 2 bases from V and 5 bases from J, leaving 10 bases between. CDR1 and CDR2 from the germline V gene are MNHEY and SMNVEV (reference sequence). The CDR3 covers 14 residues. CDR3 residues: CASSLGAEHQPQHF. The CDR3 region has the DNA TGTGCCAGCAGTTTAGGGGCAGAACATCAGCCCCAGCATTTT.

V and J are TRBV6-5 and TRBJ1-4, with 9 positions matching TRBD1. This CDR3 is 15 amino acids long. The J segment lost 4 bases and the V segment lost 5 bases, leaving 5 bases of the junction unmatched. CDR1 MNHEY and CDR2 SVGAGI come from the germline V gene. The CDR3 loop is CASSGGTGFNEKLFF. The CDR3 DNA follows: TGTGCCAGCAGTGGCGGGACAGGGTTTAATGAAAAACTGTTTTTT.

With regard to this clone: The junction and the germline gene differ at one end; a read error may be behind it. The chain couples TRBV15 to TRBJ2-7; a weak D match, TRBD1 (6 bases). The CDR3 contains 15 residues. Germline CDR1 is LNHNV and CDR2 is YYDKDF (reference sequence). The CDR3 region is CAASRAGVPPYEQYF. DNA of the CDR3: TGTGCCGCCAGCAGAGCAGGGGTCCCCCCCTACGAGCAGTACTTC.

The chain carries TRBV15 and TRBJ1-2, with 9 positions matching TRBD1. The CDR3 loop spans 13 amino acids. Germline CDR1 reads LNHNV; CDR2 reads YYDKDF (reference sequence). The J segment lost 6 bases and the V segment lost 3 bases, leaving 2 bases of the junction unmatched. CDR3 protein: CATSRDRGDGYTF. CDR3 coding DNA: TGTGCCACCAGCAGGGACAGGGGTGATGGCTACACCTTC.

The gene calls are TRBV6-6 and TRBJ1-4; D unclear. The V and J ends lost 8 bases and 7 bases respectively, with 8 bases between them. Germline loops: CDR1 MNHNY, CDR2 SVGAGI (reference sequence). The CDR3 consists of 11 residues. In nucleotides, the CDR3 is TGTGCCAGCCGGGCACCTGAAAAACTGTTTTTT. This sequence encodes CASRAPEKLFF.

The rearrangement links TRBV18 to TRBJ1-3; tentatively, D is TRBD1 (6 bases). The germline gives CDR1 KGHSH, CDR2 LQKENI. CDR3 size: 15 residues. V was trimmed by 1 base and J by 2 bases, leaving 9 bases between them. The CDR3 DNA sequence: TGTGCCAGCTCACCACGGTACAGGGCTGGAAACACCATATATTTT. The encoded protein is CASSPRYRAGNTIYF.

Only a few counts were recorded for this clone. This chain joins TRBV9 and TRBJ1-5, with D maybe TRBD1 (6 bases). The CDR3 loop spans 14 amino acids. With 0 bases removed from V and 7 bases from J, the gap between germline ends came to 11 bases. Germline CDR1 SGDLS, CDR2 YYNGEE. The DNA for the CDR3 is TGTGCCAGCAGCGTAGGGGGGGCTGCCCAGCCCCAGCATTTT. It yields the protein CASSVGGAAQPQHF.

The genes are TRBV7-9 and TRBJ1-2, with D hard to call. The CDR3 is 12 amino acids. The ends were cut back, 1 base at V and 4 bases at J, with 4 bases in the middle. Germline V gives CDR1 SEHNR, CDR2 FQNEAQ (reference sequence). CDR3 bases: TGTGCCAGCAGCTTAGTTGGCTATGGCTACACCTTC. This encodes CASSLVGYGYTF.

On this clone: At one of its ends the junction is not consistent with the germline gene, which may arise from a read error. V usage is TRBV6-5 and J usage is TRBJ1-1, with TRBD1 identical over 7 bases. Germline CDR1 is MNHEY and CDR2 is SVGAGI. This CDR3 region has 14 residues. The CDR3 loop reads CASSLLDRDTGAFF. The CDR3 DNA reads as TGTGCCAGCAGTCTCCTTGACAGGGACACTGGAGCTTTCTTT.